This T cell receptor beta chain was retrieved from a study of identical twins. TCRdb re-called the 5' RACE reads through MiXCR, storing one row per CDR3 protein. The sample has around 250,000 distinct CDR3 sequences, roughly 13% seen once; the top ten hold 3.5% to 4.5%. Germline V CDR1 and CDR2: MNHEY, SVGEGT. The CDR3 spans 13 residues. V shed 6 bases, J shed 8 bases, and the junction held 10 bases outside the gene matches. This clonotype has a count of ten or more. These data were also filed under a second study, of yellow fever vaccine responses in identical twins.

V gene TRBV6-2 or TRBV6-3 combines with J gene TRBJ2-7, with 7 nucleotides matching TRBD1. The sample comprised memory (CD45RO+) T cells sorted from blood. The clonotype was recovered from a woman aged 18-30 years in good health. CDR3 residues: CASSGDGQAKQYF. The CDR3 DNA reads as TGTGCCAGCAGCGGCGATGGACAGGCTAAGCAGTACTTC.